Listed below are T cell receptor beta chains from one sample, sequenced in a study of molecular identifiers for immune sequencing clone quantification. TCRdb processed the PCR reads anew with MiXCR; each CDR3 protein has one entry. There are about half a million distinct CDR3 sequences in the sample; under 30% occur only once, and around 0.76% lies in the top ten. Sequencing was done on a sample of naive CD8+ T cells from blood, with Jurkat cell RNA spiked in. These receptors originate from a human donor in good health. Some libraries in this study had Jurkat cell RNA spiked in. The CDR3 runs from the conserved cysteine through the conserved F or W. D genes are given only for firm matches. Size is omitted from some rows. Given values are once, few, many or a class for expanded clones.

size	V	J	D	length	DNA	CDR3
NA	TRBV12-3/TRBV12-4	TRBJ1-1	NA	13	TGTGCCAGCACCTGGACCGGCTGGACTGAAGCTTTCTTT	CASTWTGWTEAFF
few	TRBV6-5	TRBJ2-7	TRBD2	17	TGTGCCAGCAGTTACTCGTCCTCGGGAGGGCCCATCTACGAGCAGTACTTC	CASSYSSSGGPIYEQYF
many	TRBV4-3	TRBJ2-7	NA	17	TGCGCCAGCAGCCAAGATTTAGTCGGGGGCGGCTTCTACGAGCAGTACTTC	CASSQDLVGGGFYEQYF
many	TRBV28	TRBJ1-5	TRBD1	14	TGTGCCAGCAGTTTATTAGGGGGCTTGCAGCCCCAGCATTTT	CASSLLGGLQPQHF
many	TRBV2	TRBJ1-4	NA	14	TGTGCCAGCATTGGCACGGATTATAATGAAAAACTGTTTTTT	CASIGTDYNEKLFF
many	TRBV25-1	TRBJ2-3	NA	17	TGTGCCAGCAGTGAATTGGGGACCCATACCGCATCAGATACGCAGTATTTT	CASSELGTHTASDTQYF
NA	TRBV7-8	TRBJ2-3	NA	14	TGTGCCAGCAGCTTAGCGGGGGTTACAGATACGCAGAATTTT	CASSLAGVTDTQNF
many	TRBV29-1	TRBJ2-7	NA	13	TGCAGCGTTGAAGATCTGGGGACCCACGAGCAGTACTTC	CSVEDLGTHEQYF
NA	TRBV6-2/TRBV6-3	TRBJ2-7	NA	14	TGTGCCAGCAGTTACGGGGCAGGGACCGGAGCGCAGTCCTTC	CASSYGAGTGAQSF
few	TRBV28	TRBJ2-1	TRBD1	13	TGTGCCAGCGGACAGGGCTTGGGGAATGAGCAGTTCTTC	CASGQGLGNEQFF
many	TRBV4-1	TRBJ1-1	NA	13	TGCGCCAGCAGCCAAAATACCGCAACTGAAGCTTTCTTT	CASSQNTATEAFF
many	TRBV5-4	TRBJ2-7	NA	17	TGTGCCAGCAGCTTGTTTCCGCCGAAAGCTAGCTCCTACGAGCAGTACTTC	CASSLFPPKASSYEQYF
NA	TRBV12-3/TRBV12-4	TRBJ1-1	NA	13	TGTGCCAGCAGAACGACAGGGAACACTGAAGCTTTCTTT	CASRTTGNTEAFF
few	TRBV7-9	TRBJ2-1	NA	14	TGTGCCAGCAGCTTCTCTCATTCCTACAATGAGCAGTTCTTC	CASSFSHSYNEQFF
NA	TRBV27	TRBJ1-2	TRBD1	14	TGTGCCAGCAGAGAGACAGGGGGCGCCGGTGGCTACACCTTC	CASRETGGAGGYTF
NA	TRBV7-9	TRBJ2-7	NA	14	TGTGCCAGCAGCTTAGCTGAGAAAAGATACGAGCAGTACTTC	CASSLAEKRYEQYF
many	TRBV12-3/TRBV12-4	TRBJ2-2	NA	16	TGTGCCAGCAGCTTTGGGGGGCCTCAGAACACCGGGGAGCTGTTTTTT	CASSFGGPQNTGELFF
many	TRBV7-2	TRBJ2-7	NA	12	TGTGCCAGCAGCTTAGAGGGGCACGAGCAGTACTTC	CASSLEGHEQYF
many	TRBV9	TRBJ2-3	NA	16	TGTGCCAGCAGCGCACAGACAATAAAACCCACAGATACGCAGTATTTT	CASSAQTIKPTDTQYF
few	TRBV15	TRBJ1-4	NA	15	TGTGCCACCCGTAATTCGCGGGGGGCCAATGAAAAACTGTTTTTT	CATRNSRGANEKLFF
NA	TRBV27	TRBJ2-3	NA	14	TGTGCCAGCAGTCCAATGACTAGTTTATCAGGGCAGTATTTT	CASSPMTSLSGQYF
many	TRBV6-2/TRBV6-3	TRBJ1-1	NA	17	TGTGCCAGCAGTATGCAGGGGAGAGGCGGGTCCGACACTGAAGCTTTCTTT	CASSMQGRGGSDTEAFF
few	TRBV2	TRBJ2-5	TRBD2	17	TGTGCCAGCAGTAAATCTAGCGGGGGGGTTTCACAAGAGACCCAGTACTTC	CASSKSSGGVSQETQYF
few	TRBV27	TRBJ2-2	NA	15	TGTGCCAGCTCTCCCCAACAGGGTTCGGTCGGGGAGCTGTTTTTT	CASSPQQGSVGELFF
NA	TRBV9	TRBJ2-7	TRBD2	15	TGTGCCAGCAGCGGACTAGCGGGAGTGGGTTACGAGCAGTACTTC	CASSGLAGVGYEQYF
few	TRBV12-3/TRBV12-4	TRBJ2-5	NA	14	TGTGCCAGCAGTTCAATAGCGTCGGGGGAGACCCAGTACTTC	CASSSIASGETQYF
few	TRBV19	TRBJ2-3	NA	14	TGTGCCAGTAGTATAGACGAGGGGACAGATACGCAGTATTTT	CASSIDEGTDTQYF
few	TRBV27	TRBJ2-1	NA	12	TGTGCCAGCAGTTTATTGGGTCGTCCCCAGTTCTTC	CASSLLGRPQFF
few	TRBV4-1	TRBJ2-7	NA	17	TGCGCCAGCAGCCAAGGCTGGACAGTTCCCCTTGGGTACGAGCAGTACTTC	CASSQGWTVPLGYEQYF
NA	TRBV11-2	TRBJ1-6	NA	15	TGTGCCAGCAGCTTAGACTCAGTCTATAATTCACCCCTCCACTTT	CASSLDSVYNSPLHF
many	TRBV4-3	TRBJ2-7	NA	15	TGCGCCAGCAGCCAAGAGGTTACGAGGTACTACGAGCAGTACTTC	CASSQEVTRYYEQYF
NA	TRBV7-9	TRBJ2-1	NA	15	TGTGCCAGCAGCTTAGAGGAGGGGGTTAACAATGAGCAGTTCTTC	CASSLEEGVNNEQFF
NA	TRBV7-9	TRBJ2-7	NA	13	TGTGCCAGCAGAGGGGAGGTGGACGACGAGCAGTACTTC	CASRGEVDDEQYF
many	TRBV28	TRBJ1-1	NA	13	TGTGCCAGCAGTTTGGGGGGTTGGACTGAAGCTTTCTTT	CASSLGGWTEAFF
many	TRBV12-3/TRBV12-4	TRBJ1-1	TRBD1	12	TGTGCCAGCAGTCACAGGGGGCGAGGAGCTTTCTTT	CASSHRGRGAFF
many	TRBV20-1	TRBJ2-2	TRBD2	15	TGCAGTGCTAGTTTCGCGGGGGGGCACACCGGGGAGCTGTTTTTT	CSASFAGGHTGELFF
many	TRBV5-1	TRBJ1-1	NA	14	TGCGCCAGCAGCACCTCAGGGAGGCTCACTGAAGCTTTCTTT	CASSTSGRLTEAFF
NA	TRBV27	TRBJ1-2	NA	14	TGTGCCAGCAGTTTATTAACCCCCCACGGGGGCTACACCTTC	CASSLLTPHGGYTF
few	TRBV5-6	TRBJ2-7	NA	15	TGTGCCAGCAGCTGGTTTCAGGACGGAGCCTACGAGCAGTACTTC	CASSWFQDGAYEQYF
once	TRBV12-3/TRBV12-4	TRBJ2-2	NA	15	TGTGCCAGCAGTTTTGGGCAGGCGAACACCGGGGAGCTGTTTTTT	CASSFGQANTGELFF
many	TRBV5-1	TRBJ2-3	NA	14	TGCGCCAGCAAGAGCAAGGGTACAACAGATACGCAGTATTTT	CASKSKGTTDTQYF
NA	TRBV7-3	TRBJ2-5	NA	15	TGTGCCAGCAGCTTACTTGCCGGGGGCGCGGAGACCCAGTACTTC	CASSLLAGGAETQYF
few	TRBV24-1	TRBJ2-3	TRBD1	16	TGTGCCACCAGTGAGCTCCGGGACAGGGGTACAGATACGCAGTATTTT	CATSELRDRGTDTQYF
few	TRBV5-4	TRBJ2-7	NA	14	TGTGCCAGCAGCTTGCAGGGGTCAGCCTACGAGCAGTACTTC	CASSLQGSAYEQYF
NA	TRBV5-8	TRBJ1-2	TRBD1	15	TGTGCCAGCAGCCCGGACAGGTTTAACAACTATGGCTACACCTTC	CASSPDRFNNYGYTF
NA	TRBV28	TRBJ2-7	TRBD2	20	TGTGCCAGCAGTAAGACAACAATCGGGACTAGCGGGAGTTGGTCCTACGAGCAGTACTTC	CASSKTTIGTSGSWSYEQYF
NA	TRBV18	TRBJ1-1	TRBD1	16	TGTGCCAGCTCACCAGGGACAGGGCCCGCGAGCACTGAAGCTTTCTTT	CASSPGTGPASTEAFF